Ten or more counts support the clone carrying this TCR beta chain. Its antigen is currently unknown. From unsorted bulk tissue weighing about 20-32 mg, DNA and RNA were co-extracted. The record originates from a study of tumor-infiltrating lymphocytes in primary liver carcinoma. Notes on the study in general: Representation across all five tumor regions was limited to only about 7.5-25% of top clones.

The researchers produced TCR beta cDNA from about 510 ng total RNA with a constant-region primer. Libraries covering TCR beta were generated through three nested multiplex PCR rounds (using a slightly modified ARM-PCR). Researchers ran the first two PCR rounds for roughly 11 cycles each with TRBV1-TRBV30 forward primers and a C-beta reverse primer. TCRdb ran MiXCR on the multiplex PCR reads and lists one entry per CDR3 protein. The profile shows approximately 99,000 distinct CDR3 sequences, roughly 69% of them singletons. The CDR3 loop spans 13 amino acids. The V gene's germline CDR1 is MDHEN and CDR2 SYDVKM. V was trimmed by 8 bases and J by 2 bases, leaving 10 bases between them.

This chain connects TRBV28 to TRBJ1-3; D remains unclear. Sequenced input: liver tumor tissue from sampling region 5. Subset given: tumor region T5, tumor centre. The sequence was obtained from a woman aged 60-75 years with primary liver carcinoma and hepatitis B virus infection. CDR3 in DNA: TGTGCCAGCTTTCGAGTCACTGGAAACACCATATATTTT. Protein product: CASFRVTGNTIYF.